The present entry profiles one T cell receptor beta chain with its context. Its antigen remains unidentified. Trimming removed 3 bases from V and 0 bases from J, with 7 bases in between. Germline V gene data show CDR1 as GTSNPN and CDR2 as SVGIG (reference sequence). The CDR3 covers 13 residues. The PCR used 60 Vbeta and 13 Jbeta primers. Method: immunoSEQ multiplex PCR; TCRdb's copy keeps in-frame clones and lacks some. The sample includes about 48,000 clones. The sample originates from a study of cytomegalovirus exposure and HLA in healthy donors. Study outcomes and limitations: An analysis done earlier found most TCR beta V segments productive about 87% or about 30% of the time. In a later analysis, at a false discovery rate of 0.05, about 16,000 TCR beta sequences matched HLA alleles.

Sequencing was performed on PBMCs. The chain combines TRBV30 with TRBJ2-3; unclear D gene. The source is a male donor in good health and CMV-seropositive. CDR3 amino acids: CAWSGVSTDTQYF. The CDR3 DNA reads TGTGCCTGGAGCGGTGTCAGCACAGATACGCAGTATTTT.